Listed below are T cell receptor beta chains from one sample, sequenced in a study of regulatory T cells in long-lasting Graves disease. TCRdb passed the multiplex PCR reads through MiXCR, listing each CDR3 protein once. The sample contains 550,000 or so distinct CDR3 sequences, more than 10% of which appear only once. The same data also contributed to another study, on T cells in Graves' hyperthyroidism and ophthalmopathy.

Sequenced here: peripheral blood mononuclear cells (PBMCs), sampled at new diagnosis, from a patient treated with antithyroid drugs. The receptors were sampled from a young woman with Graves disease. Both conserved end residues are part of each CDR3. D genes are given only for firm matches. Clone size, where shown, is once, few, many, or a class for clones that have expanded.

18,TRBJ2-3,-,TRBV7-2,-,TGTGCCGGCAGCTTCGACTTAAAGGTGGGGCGTGGGCCAGATACGCAGTATTTT,CAGSFDLKVGRGPDTQYF
12,TRBJ2-3,many,TRBV29-1,-,TGCAGCGTTGAGAGGGGTACAGATACGCAGTATTTT,CSVERGTDTQYF
16,TRBJ2-5,-,TRBV14,TRBD1,TGTGCCAGCAGCCAGAGGCAGGGGGTCATCCAAGAGACCCAGTACTTC,CASSQRQGVIQETQYF
14,TRBJ2-7,few,TRBV6-1,TRBD2,TGTGCCAGCAGTGGGGCGGGGGGCTTGGGGGAGCAGTACTTC,CASSGAGGLGEQYF
14,TRBJ1-1,many,TRBV18,-,TGTGCCAGCTCACCCTTTGACAGGAACACTGAAGCTTTCTTT,CASSPFDRNTEAFF
15,TRBJ2-3,many,TRBV7-9,TRBD2,TGTGCCAGCAGGGACGGGAGGGCCGGAACAGATACGCAGTATTTT,CASRDGRAGTDTQYF
15,TRBJ1-1,many,TRBV12-3/TRBV12-4,-,TGTGCCAGCAGCCCACCGGGACCTATGAACACTGAAGCTTTCTTT,CASSPPGPMNTEAFF
17,TRBJ2-1,many,TRBV5-4,-,TGTGCCAGCAGCTTGGACCGCAAACTGGAGGGCCCCAATGAGCAGTTCTTC,CASSLDRKLEGPNEQFF
15,TRBJ2-7,few,TRBV15,-,TGTGCCACCAGCAGAGAGAAGAGAGATACCTACGAGCAGTACTTC,CATSREKRDTYEQYF
13,TRBJ1-2,medium-sized,TRBV28,-,TGTGCCAGCAGTTTACGAGGGACGGCTGGCTACACCTTC,CASSLRGTAGYTF
15,TRBJ2-1,many,TRBV19,TRBD2,TGTGCCAGTAGTATGGTAGCGGGAGGGTACAATGAGCAGTTCTTC,CASSMVAGGYNEQFF
14,TRBJ2-6,many,TRBV7-3,-,TGTGCCAGCAGCATCGACTCTGGGGCCAACGTCCTGACTTTC,CASSIDSGANVLTF
15,TRBJ2-1,-,TRBV3-1,TRBD2,TGTGCCAGCAGCCATAGCGGGAGGGCCCCTAATGAGCAGTTCTTC,CASSHSGRAPNEQFF
12,TRBJ2-1,few,TRBV4-2,-,TGTGCCAGCAGCCAAGCTCTGAGGGAGCAGTTCTTC,CASSQALREQFF
14,TRBJ2-3,-,TRBV19,TRBD2,TGTGCCAGTACGGGGAGGGTCGACGGTTATACGCAGTATTTT,CASTGRVDGYTQYF
15,TRBJ1-5,many,TRBV4-3,-,TGCGCCAGCAGCCAAGATGCGAGGGTAGCTCAGCCCCAGCATTTT,CASSQDARVAQPQHF
15,TRBJ2-1,few,TRBV20-1,-,TGCAGTGCTAGAGATCCCGCGGGATCCTACAATGAGCAGTTCTTC,CSARDPAGSYNEQFF
17,TRBJ1-1,many,TRBV4-1,-,TGCGCCAGCAGCCAAGAAACCAGACGGTTCCACATCCCTGAAGCTTTCTTT,CASSQETRRFHIPEAFF
14,TRBJ1-1,many,TRBV12-3/TRBV12-4,-,TGTGCCAGCAGTTTAGCGGGTCAGGTGCGTCTGGCTTTCTTT,CASSLAGQVRLAFF
13,TRBJ1-5,-,TRBV19,-,TGTGCCAGTAGAAGGGCTAGCAATCAGCCCCAGCATTTT,CASRRASNQPQHF
17,TRBJ2-1,-,TRBV2,TRBD2,TGTGCCAGCAGTGGAGGGCTAGCGGGAGCGGGGAACAATGAGCAGTTCTTC,CASSGGLAGAGNNEQFF
13,TRBJ2-7,-,TRBV20-1,-,TGCAGTGCTAGCAGTAACAGGCGGTGCGAGCAGTACTTC,CSASSNRRCEQYF
14,TRBJ2-3,few,TRBV9,-,TGTGCCAGCAGCGTAGCTTCGGGACGAGATACGCAGTATTTT,CASSVASGRDTQYF
13,TRBJ2-2,few,TRBV28,-,TGTGCCAGCAGTGTACCCCGATCCGGGGAGCTGTTTTTT,CASSVPRSGELFF
16,TRBJ2-7,many,TRBV11-3,TRBD1,TGTGCCAGCAGCTTATCGACAGGGATACGAGGCTACGAGCAGTACTTC,CASSLSTGIRGYEQYF
13,TRBJ2-7,few,TRBV29-1,-,TGCAGCGCCCGGGATATGAGTTCCGGGGAGCAGTACTTC,CSARDMSSGEQYF
14,TRBJ1-5,many,TRBV2,-,TGTGCCAGCAGTGGCGCTGGGGGCAATCAGCCCCAGCATTTT,CASSGAGGNQPQHF
13,TRBJ2-7,many,TRBV30,-,TGTGCCTGGAGTGGCAACGGGGACTACGAGCAGTACTTC,CAWSGNGDYEQYF
15,TRBJ2-1,few,TRBV19,-,TGTGCCAGTAGCCTCGGACAGCCGGGGTGGGATGAGCAGTTCTTC,CASSLGQPGWDEQFF
20,TRBJ2-4,-,TRBV29-1,TRBD2,TGCAGCGTTGTTCAAACTGACCTAGCGGGAACCAACTTGGTGGCAAACATTCAGTACTTC,CSVVQTDLAGTNLVANIQYF
17,TRBJ2-2,-,TRBV12-3/TRBV12-4,TRBD2,TGTGCCAGCAGTTTCTCCCCCCTAGCGGGTGACACCGGGGAGCTGTTTTTT,CASSFSPLAGDTGELFF
15,TRBJ2-1,few,TRBV24-1,TRBD1,TGTGCCACCAGTGAAGGGGGCAGGGTTTACAATGAGCAGTTCTTC,CATSEGGRVYNEQFF
9,TRBJ1-2,many,TRBV29-1,-,TGCAGCGTTGATGGGGGCCGCACCTTC,CSVDGGRTF
15,TRBJ1-5,-,TRBV12-3/TRBV12-4,-,TGTGCCAGCAGTTTCTCCGGGCATAGCAATCAGCCCCAGCATTTT,CASSFSGHSNQPQHF
14,TRBJ2-2,few,TRBV30,TRBD1,TGTGCCTGGAGTGGACAGGGTAGCACCGGGGAGCTGTTTTTT,CAWSGQGSTGELFF
14,TRBJ1-1,many,TRBV30,TRBD1,TGTGCCTGGAGCCGACAGGGGGCGAACACTGAAGCTTTCTTT,CAWSRQGANTEAFF
13,TRBJ2-3,many,TRBV29-1,-,TGCAGCGTTGGCAGGCCTAACACAGATACGCAGTATTTT,CSVGRPNTDTQYF
17,TRBJ1-2,once,TRBV5-4,TRBD1,TGTGCCAGCAGCTTGACGGGTTTAACAGGGGCATTCTATGGCTACACCTTC,CASSLTGLTGAFYGYTF
15,TRBJ1-1,few,TRBV14,-,TGTGCCAGCAGCCAAGAACTCCACATGAACACTGAAGCTTTCTTT,CASSQELHMNTEAFF
13,TRBJ2-2,many,TRBV7-3,TRBD2,TGTGCCAGCAGCCAAACTAGCGACGGGGAGCTGTTTTTT,CASSQTSDGELFF